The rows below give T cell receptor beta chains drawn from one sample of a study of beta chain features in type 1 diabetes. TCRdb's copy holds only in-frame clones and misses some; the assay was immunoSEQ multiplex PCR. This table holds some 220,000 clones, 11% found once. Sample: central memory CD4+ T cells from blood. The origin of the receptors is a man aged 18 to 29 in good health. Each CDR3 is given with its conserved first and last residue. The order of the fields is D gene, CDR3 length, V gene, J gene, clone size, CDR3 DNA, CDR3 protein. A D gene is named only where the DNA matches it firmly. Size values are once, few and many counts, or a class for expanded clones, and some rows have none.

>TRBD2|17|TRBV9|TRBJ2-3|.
TGTGCCAGCAGCGTAGAGGGAGGGACGGTCCTCCAAGATACGCAGTATTTT
CASSVEGGTVLQDTQYF
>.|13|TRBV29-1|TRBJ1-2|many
TGCAGTTCTGGGGGAGGAGGAGACTATGGCTACACCTTC
CSSGGGGDYGYTF
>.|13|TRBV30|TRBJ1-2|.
TGTGCCTGGAGAATAAACAGAAACTATGGCTACACCTTC
CAWRINRNYGYTF
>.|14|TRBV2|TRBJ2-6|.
TGTGCCAGCAGTGCCTCGCCTGGGGCCAACGTCCTGACTTTC
CASSASPGANVLTF
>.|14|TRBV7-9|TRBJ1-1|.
TGTGCCAGCAGCTTGAGGCAGGGGTGGACTGAAGCTTTCTTT
CASSLRQGWTEAFF
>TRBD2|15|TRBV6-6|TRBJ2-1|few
TGTGCCAGCAAGGCTAGCGGGACCGTCTACAATGAGCAGTTCTTC
CASKASGTVYNEQFF
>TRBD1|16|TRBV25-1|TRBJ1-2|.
TGTGCCAGCAGTGATGCCAGACAGGGGGCAGTTAGTGGCTACACCTTC
CASSDARQGAVSGYTF
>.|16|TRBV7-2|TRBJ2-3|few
TGTGCCAGCAGCCGGGGCGGGGCGACTAGCACAGATACGCAGTATTTT
CASSRGGATSTDTQYF
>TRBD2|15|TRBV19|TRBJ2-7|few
TGTGCCAGTAGTATGACGGGAGGTCGATCCTACGAGCAGTACTTC
CASSMTGGRSYEQYF
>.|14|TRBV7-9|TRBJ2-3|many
TGTGCCAGCAGCGAAGGACAAAGCACAGATACGCAGTATTTT
CASSEGQSTDTQYF
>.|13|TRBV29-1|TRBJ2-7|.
TGCAGCGGTGCCCCAGGGGAGCCCTACGAGCAGTACTTC
CSGAPGEPYEQYF
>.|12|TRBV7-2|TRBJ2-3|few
TGTGCCAGCAGCCCCAGTGGAGATACGCAGTATTTT
CASSPSGDTQYF
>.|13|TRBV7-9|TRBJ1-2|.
TGTGCCAGCAGCTTACAGGACCTCTATGGCTACACCTTC
CASSLQDLYGYTF
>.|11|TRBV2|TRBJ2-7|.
TGTGCCAGCAGCGCCTTAGGCGAGCAGTACTTC
CASSALGEQYF
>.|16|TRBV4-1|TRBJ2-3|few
TGCGCCAGCAGCCAAGCCCCCACAGGTGGGGCTAGAGCGCAGTATTTT
CASSQAPTGGARAQYF
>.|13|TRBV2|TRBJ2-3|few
TGTGCCAGCAGTGAAGCCGTAATAGATACGCAGTATTTT
CASSEAVIDTQYF
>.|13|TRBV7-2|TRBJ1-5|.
TGTGCCAGCAGCTTAGAGACAGATCAGCCCCAGCATTTT
CASSLETDQPQHF
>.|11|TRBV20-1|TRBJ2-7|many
TGCAGTGCTAGAGATGTCCACGAGCAGTACTTC
CSARDVHEQYF
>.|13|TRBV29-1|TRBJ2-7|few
TGCAGCGTTGGGGGCAGGGAAACGGCCGAGCAGTACTTC
CSVGGRETAEQYF
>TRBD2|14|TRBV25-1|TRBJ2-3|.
TGTGCCAGCGGGCCGGGACTAGCTACAGATACGCAGTATTTT
CASGPGLATDTQYF
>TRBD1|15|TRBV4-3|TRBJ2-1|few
TGCGCCAGCAGCCTCACTTATGACAGGGGCTATGAGCAGTTCTTC
CASSLTYDRGYEQFF
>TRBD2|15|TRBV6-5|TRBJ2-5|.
TGTGCCAGCAGTGCTAGCGGACTCCGACAAGAGACCCAGTACTTC
CASSASGLRQETQYF
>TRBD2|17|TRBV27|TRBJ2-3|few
TGTGCCAGCAGTTCCGGGACTAGCGGGAGGACCACAGATACGCAGTATTTT
CASSSGTSGRTTDTQYF
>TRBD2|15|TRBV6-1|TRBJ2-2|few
TGTGCCAGCAGGGGGACTAGCCTGGACACCGGGGAGCTGTTTTTT
CASRGTSLDTGELFF
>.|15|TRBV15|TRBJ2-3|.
TGTGCCACCAGCAGACAGGGATTGAGGACAGATACGCAGTATTTT
CATSRQGLRTDTQYF
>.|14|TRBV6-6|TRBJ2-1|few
TGTGCCAGCAGTTGGGCCTCCTCCTACAATGAGCAGTTCTTC
CASSWASSYNEQFF
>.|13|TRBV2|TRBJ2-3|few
TGTGCCAGCAGTGAAAGGCTGACTGATACGCAGTATTTT
CASSERLTDTQYF
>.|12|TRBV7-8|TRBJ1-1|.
TGTGCCAGCAGCTTATTCCTTGGTGAAGCTTTCTTT
CASSLFLGEAFF
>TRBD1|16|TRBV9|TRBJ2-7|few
TGTGCCAGCAGCCCCTCCAACCAGGACAGGGACTACGAGCAGTACTTC
CASSPSNQDRDYEQYF
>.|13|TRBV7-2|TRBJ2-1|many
TGTGCCAGCAGCTTACAGCGCTACAATGAGCAGTTCTTC
CASSLQRYNEQFF
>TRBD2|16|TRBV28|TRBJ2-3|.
TGTGCCAGCAGTTTACCCTTCGGCGGGAGTGCAGATACGCAGTATTTT
CASSLPFGGSADTQYF
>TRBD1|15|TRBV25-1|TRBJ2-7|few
TGTGCCAGCTCAAGGGCCGGGACAGGGGGCTACGAGCAGTACTTC
CASSRAGTGGYEQYF
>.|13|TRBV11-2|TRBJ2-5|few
TGTGCCAGCAGCACACAAATTCAAGAGACCCAGTACTTC
CASSTQIQETQYF
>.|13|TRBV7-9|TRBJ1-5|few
TGTGCCAGCAGCCGAGGTAGCAATCAGCCCCAGCATTTT
CASSRGSNQPQHF
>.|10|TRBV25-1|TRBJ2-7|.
TGTGCCAGCAGTGAATACGAGCAGTACTTC
CASSEYEQYF
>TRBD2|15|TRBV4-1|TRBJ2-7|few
TGCGCCAGCAGCCAGATCGGGAGGGCCGACTACGAGCAGTACTTC
CASSQIGRADYEQYF
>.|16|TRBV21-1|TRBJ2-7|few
TGTGCCAGCAGCAAACCCCCTAGCGGGGTTACCTACGAGCAGTACTTC
CASSKPPSGVTYEQYF
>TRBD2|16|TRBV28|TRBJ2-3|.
TGTGCCAGCAGTAAGACAGCGGGAGGCCGGGCAGATACGCAGTATTTT
CASSKTAGGRADTQYF
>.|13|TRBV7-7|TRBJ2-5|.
TGTGCTAGCAGCGCGGACCACCAAGAGACCCAGTACTTC
CASSADHQETQYF
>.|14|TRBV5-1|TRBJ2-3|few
TGCGCCAGCGGCCTCTGGGAACCACCAGATACGCAGTATTTT
CASGLWEPPDTQYF
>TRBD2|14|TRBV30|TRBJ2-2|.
TGTGCCTGGAGGGTAGCGGGAGGTACCGGGGAGCTGTTTTTT
CAWRVAGGTGELFF
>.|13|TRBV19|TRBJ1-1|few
TGTGCCAGTCTGGACAGATTTCTGGATGAAGCTTTCTTT
CASLDRFLDEAFF
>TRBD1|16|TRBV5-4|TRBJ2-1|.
TGTGCCAGCAGCTCAAAAACAGGGGTTGAAATAGATGAGCAGTTCTTC
CASSSKTGVEIDEQFF
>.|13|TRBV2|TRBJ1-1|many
TGTGCCAGCAGGGTACTCGTGAACACTGAAGCTTTCTTT
CASRVLVNTEAFF
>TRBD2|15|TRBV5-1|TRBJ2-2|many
TGCGCCAGCAGCTTGGGGACTAGTTACACCGGGGAGCTGTTTTTT
CASSLGTSYTGELFF
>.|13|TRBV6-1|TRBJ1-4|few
TGTGCCAGCAGTGAAGTAAGGGATGAAAAACTGTTTTTT
CASSEVRDEKLFF
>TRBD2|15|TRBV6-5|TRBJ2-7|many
TGTGCCAGCAGTTCCTTGGGCGGGAGGTTCCACGAGCAGTACTTC
CASSSLGGRFHEQYF
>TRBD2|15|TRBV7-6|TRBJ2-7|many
TGTGCCAGCAGCCGCGGGAGGGCCTCAAGCTACGAGCAGTACTTC
CASSRGRASSYEQYF
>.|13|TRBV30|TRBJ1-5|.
TGTGCCTGGAGTGGGGGGGCTCATCAGCCCCAGCATTTT
CAWSGGAHQPQHF
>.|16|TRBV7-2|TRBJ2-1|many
TGTGCCAGCAGTCTCGGGGGAGTTCGCTCCTACAATGAGCAGTTCTTC
CASSLGGVRSYNEQFF
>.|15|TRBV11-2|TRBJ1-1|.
TGTGCCAGCAGCTTAGCGCGTGAAGGGCGCACTGAAGCTTTCTTT
CASSLAREGRTEAFF
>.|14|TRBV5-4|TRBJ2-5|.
TGTGCCAGCAGCCCCCGGGCCTTCCAAGAGACCCAGTACTTC
CASSPRAFQETQYF
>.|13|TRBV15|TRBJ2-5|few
TGTGCCACCAGCAGAGAGGGGGCGGAGACCCAGTACTTC
CATSREGAETQYF